The clone carrying this T cell receptor (beta chain) was seen ten or more times. This entry is derived from a study of T cells in Graves' hyperthyroidism and ophthalmopathy. RNA transcripts yielded amplified TCR beta CDR3 regions. The HTBI primer set drove a first-round RT-PCR of the TCR CDR3. TCRdb reprocessed the multiplex PCR reads with MiXCR, giving one entry per CDR3 protein. Found here are hundreds of thousands of distinct CDR3 sequences, about 15% of them singletons; the top ten hold roughly 14%. Patients having uncontrolled infection, another autoimmune disease, pregnancy or lactation were not included. The V end lost 4 bases, the J end lost 0 bases, and 15 bases lay between the germline ends. Germline CDR1 reads SQVTM; CDR2 reads ANQGSEA. The CDR3 consists of 15 residues.

This rearrangement joins TRBV29-1 to TRBJ1-1; D may be TRBD1 (5 bases). This TCR was recovered from a woman aged 40 to 50 with Graves' hyperthyroidism. The specimen was blood. CDR3 residues: CSVAGHYPLNTEAFF. The DNA of the CDR3 is TGCAGCGTTGCCGGACACTATCCTTTGAACACTGAAGCTTTCTTT.